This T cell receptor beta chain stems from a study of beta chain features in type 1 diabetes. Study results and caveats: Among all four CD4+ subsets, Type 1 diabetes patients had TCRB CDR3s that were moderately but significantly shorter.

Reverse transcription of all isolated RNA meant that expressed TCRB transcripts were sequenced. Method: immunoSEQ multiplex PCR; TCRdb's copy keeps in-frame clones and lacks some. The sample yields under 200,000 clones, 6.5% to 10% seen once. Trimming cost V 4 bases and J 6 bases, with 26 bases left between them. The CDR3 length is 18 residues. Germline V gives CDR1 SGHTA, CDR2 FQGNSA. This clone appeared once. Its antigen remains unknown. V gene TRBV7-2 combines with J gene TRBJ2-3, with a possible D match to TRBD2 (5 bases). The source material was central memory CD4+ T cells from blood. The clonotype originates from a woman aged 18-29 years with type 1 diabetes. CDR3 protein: CASSYYIEGPVPGDTQYF. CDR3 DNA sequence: TGTGCCAGCAGCTACTATATCGAGGGCCCAGTCCCCGGGGATACGCAGTATTTT.